The 28 T cell receptor beta chains below all came from one sample that was sequenced in a study of CD4 T cells in relation to SARS-CoV-2 and coronaviruses (dated by TCRdb to 2020 to 2023). These TCRs' antigens remain unknown. Library method: the immunoSEQ multiplex PCR assay. TCRdb carries this immuneACCESS record with in-frame sequences only. Its versions omit some clonotypes, under half of them owing to an unresolved V gene in the studies checked, with the rest unexplained. Within this sample are about 17,000 clones, with about 80% of them counted one time only. Clones ranked in the top ten supply about a tenth of the sample. CD4+ T cells from unexposed donors were collected before the COVID-19 pandemic (2011-2018). After approximately 11 days of culture, CD4+ T cells were isolated with the EasySep CD4+ T cell isolation kit. Input material: CD4+ T cells from PBMCs, cultured in vitro. The source is a human donor in good health.

The chain is built from TRBV30 and TRBJ1-2; unclear D gene. This CDR3 comprises 14 residues. Trimming left V 0 bases short and J 4 bases short, with 12 bases between. Germline CDR1 GTSNPN, CDR2 SVGIG (reference sequence). The DNA of the CDR3 is TGTGCCTGGAGTGTACGGGCAGATACCTATGGCTACACCTTC. This gives the protein CAWSVRADTYGYTF.

V gene TRBV11-3 combines with J gene TRBJ2-1, with D tentatively TRBD1 or TRBD2 (7 bases each). Trimming removed 1 base at V and 6 bases at J, with 16 bases between. The CDR3 spans 16 residues. Germline V CDR1 and CDR2: SGHNT, YENEEA. CDR3 protein: CASSLGGGRGFNEQFF. The CDR3 bases are TGTGCCAGCAGCTTAGGGGGGGGCAGGGGGTTCAATGAGCAGTTCTTC.

The table lists this clone with a count of one. The chain carries TRBV18 and TRBJ2-3, with D uncertain. The length of the CDR3 is 15 residues. Trimming stripped 1 base from V and 0 bases from J, with 8 bases between. The germline V gene encodes CDR1 KGHSH and CDR2 LQKENI. This CDR3 is CASSPQKASTDTQYF. The CDR3 DNA reads as TGTGCCAGCTCACCACAGAAAGCTAGCACAGATACGCAGTATTTT.

This clone has only one observation. V and J are TRBV29-1 and TRBJ2-2, with D possibly matching TRBD2 (6 bases). The CDR3 has 17 amino acids. The V and J ends lost 4 bases and 1 base respectively, with 19 bases between them. Germline V gene sequence: CDR1 SQVTM, CDR2 ANQGSEA. In DNA form, the CDR3 reads TGCAGCGTTGTATGGGCGGGGCGGGGATGGAACACCGGGGAGCTGTTTTTT. Its protein product is CSVVWAGRGWNTGELFF.

This clone showed up just once. The chain recombines TRBV5-1 with TRBJ1-2; D is possibly TRBD1 (6 bases). The CDR3 is 15 residues long. Trimming took off 2 bases at V and 4 bases at J, with 15 bases between the two ends. The germline V gene encodes CDR1 SGHRS and CDR2 YFSETQ. CDR3 bases: TGCGCCAGCAGCTTCCTTGGGGGCGGCGGCTATGGCTACACCTTC. Its translation: CASSFLGGGGYGYTF.

The chain recombines TRBV5-1 with TRBJ2-1; 8 positions agree with TRBD2. This CDR3 spans 14 amino acids. Germline V CDR1 and CDR2: SGHRS, YFSETQ. V was clipped by 2 bases and J by 9 bases; unmatched bases: 7. Here the CDR3 reads CASSLPGLDSEQFF. DNA of the CDR3: TGCGCCAGCAGCTTACCGGGACTAGACTCTGAGCAGTTCTTC.

The chain employs TRBV9 and TRBJ2-7; a weak D match, TRBD2 (5 bases). Trimming cost V 1 base and J 6 bases, with 14 bases left between them. CDR3 size: 14 residues. CDR1 and CDR2 from the germline V gene are SGDLS and YYNGEE. The CDR3 sequence is CASSVSNGKGEQYF. The CDR3 DNA sequence: TGTGCCAGCAGCGTATCAAACGGGAAAGGCGAGCAGTACTTC.

This chain uses TRBV11-3 with TRBJ2-7; 13 positions match TRBD2. The CDR3 is 15 residues long. CDR1 SGHNT and CDR2 YENEEA come from the germline V gene. Trimming took 5 bases from V and 5 from J; bases not matched to a gene: 6. CDR3 in amino acids: CASSPAGTSGNEQYF. CDR3 sequence (DNA): TGTGCCAGCAGCCCCGCAGGGACTAGCGGGAACGAGCAGTACTTC.

CDR3 coding DNA: TGTGCCTGGAGAGGGGACAGGGGGAAGTATAATTCACCCCTCCACTTT. It yields the protein CAWRGDRGKYNSPLHF. The rearrangement joins TRBV30 to TRBJ1-6; 11 bases are shared with TRBD1. CDR3 length: 16 residues. Per the germline V gene, CDR1 is GTSNPN and CDR2 is SVGIG (reference sequence). The V gene end was trimmed by 3 bases and the J gene end by 4 bases; junction bases not matched to a gene: 5.

This clone qualifies as medium-sized. The rearrangement uses TRBV7-8 and TRBJ2-7; TRBD2 agrees at 9 bases. Germline CDR1 reads SGHVS; CDR2 reads FQNEAQ. The CDR3 has 14 amino acids. The CDR3 here is CATGGREGQREQYF. For the CDR3, the DNA is TGTGCGACCGGGGGGCGGGAGGGGCAGAGGGAGCAGTACTTC.

This chain uses TRBV10-3 with TRBJ2-7; D unclear. Germline V lookup: CDR1 ENHRY, CDR2 SYGVKD. The CDR3 has 13 residues. The ends were cut back, 3 bases at V and 5 bases at J, with 11 bases in the middle. The CDR3 is CAISDLEGDEQYF. The CDR3, as DNA: TGTGCCATCAGTGATCTAGAAGGTGACGAGCAGTACTTC.

This clone came up once. V usage is TRBV7-3 and J usage is TRBJ2-3; no definite D call. The CDR3 loop spans 15 amino acids. In germline, CDR1 is SGHTA, CDR2 FQGTGA. V dropped 5 bases and J dropped 0 bases, with 12 bases sitting between them. CDR3 residues: CASSVRLGSTDTQYF. In DNA form, the CDR3 reads TGTGCCAGCAGCGTACGATTGGGGAGCACAGATACGCAGTATTTT.

This chain joins TRBV19 and TRBJ2-3, with D possibly matching TRBD2 (5 bases). The CDR3 length is 14 residues. Between the trimmed V and J ends, which lost 9 bases and 3 bases, there was a span of 16 bases. Germline V CDR1 and CDR2: LNHDA, SQIVND (reference sequence). In DNA form, the CDR3 reads TGTGCCAGCGGAGTCCTCAGCGGTACAGATACGCAGTATTTT. Its protein product is CASGVLSGTDTQYF.

The chain is built from TRBV5-1 and TRBJ2-2; TRBD1 aligns across 9 bases. This CDR3 contains 15 residues. Germline V gene sequence: CDR1 SGHRS, CDR2 YFSETQ. V lost 2 bases and J lost 6; bases outside the gene matches: 5. DNA for the CDR3: TGCGCCAGCAGCTTTAGGACAGGGGAAGCCGGGGAGCTGTTTTTT. This translates into CASSFRTGEAGELFF.

This clone is large. The genes are TRBV12-3 or TRBV12-4 and TRBJ1-6, with D unresolved. The CDR3 has 13 residues. The V end was cut by 5 bases, the J end by 10 bases, with 12 bases between. CDR3 residues: CASSPGLFSPLHF. In DNA form, the CDR3 reads TGTGCCAGCAGTCCTGGACTCTTCTCACCCCTCCACTTT.

The rearrangement links TRBV27 to TRBJ2-5; D is unclear. V gave up 5 bases and J gave up 5 bases, with 12 bases separating them. The CDR3 spans 13 residues. The germline CDR1 and CDR2 sequences are MNHEY and SMNVEV (reference sequence). The DNA for the CDR3 is TGTGCCAGCAGTCCTGGGCCGCCGGAGACCCAGTACTTC. Its translation: CASSPGPPETQYF.

In nucleotides, the CDR3 is TGTGCCAGCAGTGCCGGACAGTCTCAAGAGACCCAGTACTTC. Translating gives CASSAGQSQETQYF. The chain combines TRBV2 with TRBJ2-5, with D perhaps matching TRBD1 (6 bases). The germline gives CDR1 SNHLY, CDR2 FYNNEI. The V end was cut by 4 bases, the J end by 2 bases, with 11 bases between. The CDR3 covers 14 residues.

The chain has TRBV7-8 and TRBJ2-7; possibly TRBD2 for D (5 bases). CDR3 length: 14 residues. Germline CDR1 SGHVS, CDR2 FQNEAQ. V shed 5 bases and J shed 6 bases, with 17 bases lying between them. The CDR3, as DNA: TGTGCCAGCAGCGCCAGGAGGTTGACCCGCGAGCAGTACTTC. Translating it yields CASSARRLTREQYF.

CDR3 residues: CASSRQRGASYNEQFF. CDR3 nucleotides: TGTGCCAGTAGTAGGCAGCGGGGGGCCTCCTACAATGAGCAGTTCTTC. V gene TRBV19 combines with J gene TRBJ2-1, with 9 bases fitting TRBD2. The germline CDR1 and CDR2 sequences are LNHDA and SQIVND (reference sequence). The CDR3 has 16 amino acids. The V gene end was trimmed by 4 bases and the J gene end by 0 bases; junction bases not matched to a gene: 4.

V gene TRBV30 combines with J gene TRBJ1-2, with D uncertain. CDR3 length: 13 amino acids. V dropped 6 bases and J dropped 8 bases, with 19 bases sitting between them. Germline lookup yields CDR1 GTSNPN and CDR2 SVGIG (reference sequence). In nucleotides, the CDR3 is TGTGCCTGCCAAGGTTCGAGGGTAGGGGGCTACACCTTC. Protein: CACQGSRVGGYTF.

This clone was found a few times. V usage is TRBV4-2 and J usage is TRBJ2-7; the D gene could be TRBD1 or TRBD2 (5 bases each). This CDR3 has 14 residues. V lost 6 bases to trimming and J lost 6 bases, with 18 bases between them. The germline V gene encodes CDR1 LGHNA and CDR2 YNFKEQ. The CDR3 bases are TGTGCCAGCAGACACGGGCGTCGTGGGGGCGAGCAGTACTTC. Translated: CASRHGRRGGEQYF.

This chain joins TRBV19 and TRBJ2-7, with 9 bases that match TRBD1. Germline CDR1 and CDR2: LNHDA and SQIVND (reference sequence). Unmatched junction bases numbered 0, after V lost 4 bases and J lost 2 bases. The CDR3 is made up of 13 amino acids. CDR3 residues: CASSRDRAYEQYF. As DNA, the CDR3 is TGTGCCAGTAGTAGGGACAGGGCCTACGAGCAGTACTTC.

The gene calls are TRBV11-2 and TRBJ2-2; D is undetermined. V shed 5 bases and J shed 2 bases, with 12 bases lying between them. This CDR3 has 15 residues. The germline CDR1 and CDR2 sequences are SGHAT and FQNNGV. The CDR3 is CASSRERTNTGELFF. As DNA, the CDR3 is TGTGCCAGCAGCCGTGAAAGAACAAACACCGGGGAGCTGTTTTTT. Complete variable domain (other parts from reference TRBV11-2 and TRBJ2-2): EAGVAQSPRYKIIEKRQSVAFWCNPISGHATLYWYQQILGQGPKLLIQFQNNGVVDDSQLPKDRFSAERLKGVDSTLKIQPAKLEDSAVYLCASSRERTNTGELFFGEGSRLTVL.

The chain carries TRBV3-1 (or the pseudogene TRBV3-2) and TRBJ2-1, with TRBD2 identical over 7 bases. The CDR3 totals 16 residues. V shed 0 bases, J shed 8 bases, and the junction held 10 bases outside the gene matches. The germline V gene has CDR1 LGHDT and CDR2 YNNKEL (reference sequence). The CDR3 region is CASSQDRGPGGDEQFF. In DNA, the CDR3 is TGTGCCAGCAGCCAAGATAGAGGCCCTGGGGGGGATGAGCAGTTCTTC.

The chain is built from TRBV6-1 and TRBJ1-5; weak D call: TRBD1 (5 bases). Germline V gene lookup returns CDR1 MNHNS and CDR2 SASEGT. The V end lost 2 bases, the J end lost 7 bases, and 15 bases lay between the germline ends. This CDR3 has 15 residues. CDR3 sequence reads: CASSELPGASQPQHF. The CDR3, as DNA: TGTGCCAGCAGTGAATTGCCCGGGGCGAGCCAGCCCCAGCATTTT.

This clone was counted between two and nine times. This sequence joins TRBV4-1 and TRBJ2-5, with D uncertain. The germline CDR1 and CDR2 sequences are MGHRA and YSYEKL. Trimming took off 4 bases at V and 5 bases at J, with 20 bases between the two ends. The CDR3 spans 16 residues. This CDR3 is CASSPLTRSPRETQYF. The CDR3 DNA sequence: TGCGCCAGCAGCCCCCTGACTCGCTCCCCTAGGGAGACCCAGTACTTC.

This rearrangement joins TRBV28 to TRBJ2-5; possibly TRBD1 for D (6 bases). V lost 4 bases and J lost 3, with 18 bases in between. From germline, CDR1 is MDHEN and CDR2 SYDVKM. The CDR3 extends over 16 amino acids. The CDR3 sequence: CASSSFWGQDKETQYF. The CDR3 nucleotides read TGTGCCAGCAGTTCCTTTTGGGGACAAGACAAAGAGACCCAGTACTTC. Using reference TRBV28 and TRBJ2-5 for the parts outside the CDR3, the full variable domain is DVKVTQSSRYLVKRTGEKVFLECVQDMDHENMFWYRQDPGLGLRLIYFSYDVKMKEKGDIPEGYSVSREKKERFSLILESASTNQTSMYLCASSSFWGQDKETQYFGPGTRLLVL.

This clone was counted a few times. This rearrangement joins TRBV2 to TRBJ2-7, with D tentatively TRBD1 (6 bases). Germline CDR1 SNHLY, CDR2 FYNNEI. The CDR3 sequence is 11 residues long. Trimming took off 1 base at V and 12 bases at J, with 10 bases between the two ends. CDR3 DNA sequence: TGTGCCAGCAGTGAAGAGGGGGTCCCGTACTTC. Protein sequence: CASSEEGVPYF.